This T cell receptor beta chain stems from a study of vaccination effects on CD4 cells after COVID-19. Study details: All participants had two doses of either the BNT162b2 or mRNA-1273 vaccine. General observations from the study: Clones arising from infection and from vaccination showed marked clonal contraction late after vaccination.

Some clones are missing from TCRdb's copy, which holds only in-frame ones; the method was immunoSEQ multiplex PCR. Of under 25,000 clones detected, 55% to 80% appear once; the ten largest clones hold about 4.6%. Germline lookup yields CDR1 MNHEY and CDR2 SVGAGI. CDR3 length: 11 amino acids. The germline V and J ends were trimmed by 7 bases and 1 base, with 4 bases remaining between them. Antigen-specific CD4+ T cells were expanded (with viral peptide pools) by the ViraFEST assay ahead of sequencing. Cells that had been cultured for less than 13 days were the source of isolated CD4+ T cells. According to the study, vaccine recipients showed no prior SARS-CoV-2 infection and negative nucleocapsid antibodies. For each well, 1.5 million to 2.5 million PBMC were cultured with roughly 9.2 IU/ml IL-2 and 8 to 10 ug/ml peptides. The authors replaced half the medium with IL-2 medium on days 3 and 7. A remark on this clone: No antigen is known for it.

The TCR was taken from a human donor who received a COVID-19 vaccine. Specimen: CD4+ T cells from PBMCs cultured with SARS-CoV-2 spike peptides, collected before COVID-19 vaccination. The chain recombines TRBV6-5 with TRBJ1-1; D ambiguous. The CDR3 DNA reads TGTGCCAGCAAACAGAACACTGAAGCTTTCTTT. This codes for CASKQNTEAFF.